These 21 T cell receptor beta chains came from one sample sequenced in a study of OX40 agonist ivuxolimab in advanced cancers. This table comes from immunoSEQ multiplex PCR, and its TCRdb copy is limited to in-frame clones, with some not included. The profile shows about 73,000 clones, roughly 90% of them singletons. The source was CD4+ or CD8+ T cells sorted from blood, collected in a trial of the OX40 agonist ivuxolimab. The receptors here all came from an adult with an advanced solid tumor such as melanoma, head and neck, liver or kidney cancer.

This CDR3 is CASIRGRGSGRYNEQFF. The CDR3 DNA sequence: TGTGCCAGCATAAGGGGTCGGGGGAGCGGGAGGTACAATGAGCAGTTCTTC. V gene TRBV28 combines with J gene TRBJ2-1; 9 nucleotides match TRBD2. The V gene's germline CDR1 is MDHEN and CDR2 SYDVKM. The CDR3 runs to 17 residues. V was pared by 7 bases and J by 4 bases, with 14 bases of the junction left unmatched.

In DNA, the CDR3 is TGTGCCAGCAGTACCCGGGGGGGGCTAAGGGAGACCCAGTACTTC. As protein: CASSTRGGLRETQYF. The chain links TRBV28 to TRBJ2-5; 8 bases are a match to TRBD2. This CDR3 is 15 amino acids long. Germline-derived CDR1 and CDR2 are MDHEN and SYDVKM. Unmatched junction bases numbered 10, after V lost 5 bases and J lost 5 bases.

The CDR3 sequence: CASTSLAGDASDEQFF. CDR3 DNA sequence: TGTGCCAGTACCAGTCTAGCGGGAGATGCAAGCGATGAGCAGTTCTTC. The chain couples TRBV19 to TRBJ2-1; 10 bases fit TRBD2. The CDR3 totals 16 residues. Germline V gives CDR1 LNHDA, CDR2 SQIVND (reference sequence). The junction had 14 bases not matched to a gene; V was cut back by 7 bases and J by 8 bases.

The rearrangement uses TRBV4-1 and TRBJ2-3, with D possibly TRBD1 on 5 matching bases. V lost 1 base and J lost 2, with 19 bases in between. From germline, CDR1 is MGHRA and CDR2 YSYEKL. There are 18 residues in the CDR3. CDR3 sequence (DNA): TGCGCCAGCAGCCAAGTTCCAGTAAGGACACGACACACAGATACGCAGTATTTT. Its protein is CASSQVPVRTRHTDTQYF.

V gene TRBV6-4 combines with J gene TRBJ2-1; 7 nucleotides agree with TRBD1. The junction had 15 bases not matched to a gene; V was cut back by 8 bases and J by 8 bases. The germline V gene has CDR1 MRHNA and CDR2 SNTAGT. This CDR3 has 15 amino acids. Written as DNA, the CDR3 is TGTGCCAGCTTCTACCAGGGGGTGCCAACTGATGAGCAGTTCTTC. Translation gives CASFYQGVPTDEQFF.

This chain joins TRBV29-1 and TRBJ2-1; 10 positions agree with TRBD2. Germline V gene data show CDR1 as SQVTM and CDR2 as ANQGSEA. V gave up 3 bases and J gave up 10 bases; unmatched junction bases: 9. The CDR3 runs 14 residues. In DNA form, the CDR3 reads TGCAGCGTTGACGGTCTAGCGGGAGTATGGGAGCAGTTCTTC. It specifies CSVDGLAGVWEQFF.

The chain carries TRBV6-7 and TRBJ1-4; unclear D gene. Being an ORF, TRBV6-7 has a function that is uncertain. The CDR3 totals 15 residues. The V end was cut by 0 bases, the J end by 5 bases, with 10 bases between. CDR3 region: CASSYSYEINEKLFF. CDR3 nucleotides: TGTGCCAGCAGTTACTCGTACGAAATCAATGAAAAACTGTTTTTT.

The table lists this clone with a few counts. This chain uses TRBV29-1 with TRBJ2-1; D is ambiguous. Germline values: CDR1 SQVTM, CDR2 ANQGSEA. V was trimmed by 3 bases and J by 2 bases, leaving 14 bases between them. The CDR3 runs 15 residues. CDR3 amino acids: CSVDVPAVTYNEQFF. CDR3 nucleotide sequence: TGCAGCGTTGATGTCCCAGCTGTGACCTACAATGAGCAGTTCTTC.

The chain recombines TRBV15 with TRBJ2-7; D remains ambiguous. Germline lookup yields CDR1 LNHNV and CDR2 YYDKDF (reference sequence). There are 14 residues in the CDR3. The V end was cut by 1 base, the J end by 6 bases, with 13 bases between. CDR3 DNA sequence: TGTGCCACCAGCAGAGGGCTGCATAGGAGCGAGCAGTACTTC. It is translated as CATSRGLHRSEQYF.

The gene calls are TRBV7-2 and TRBJ2-1; 7 bases agree with TRBD1. CDR1 and CDR2 (germline): SGHTA, FQGNSA. V lost 0 bases and J lost 0; bases outside the gene matches: 2. This CDR3 is built from 16 residues. The DNA of the CDR3 is TGTGCCAGCAGCTTAGCTGGGGACAGCTCCTACAATGAGCAGTTCTTC. Protein: CASSLAGDSSYNEQFF. The variable domain in full, completed from reference TRBV7-2 and TRBJ2-1, reads GAGVSQSPSNKVTEKGKDVELRCDPISGHTALYWYRQSLGQGLEFLIYFQGNSAPDKSGLPSDRFSAERTGGSVSTLTIQRTQQEDSAVYLCASSLAGDSSYNEQFFGPGTRLTVL.

This clone was seen once. This sequence joins TRBV6-6 and TRBJ1-1; D unresolved. The CDR3 has 14 amino acids. Per the germline V gene, CDR1 is MNHNY and CDR2 is SVGAGI (reference sequence). Trimming took off 5 bases at V and 5 bases at J, with 15 bases between the two ends. This CDR3 is CASSPSRGGTEAFF. The CDR3 DNA follows: TGTGCCAGCAGTCCCTCCCGGGGTGGGACTGAAGCTTTCTTT.

In DNA, the CDR3 is TGTGCCAGCAGCGCAGGGGGGGCTATAGAGACCCAGTACTTC. It codes for CASSAGGAIETQYF. The chain links TRBV9 to TRBJ2-5; TRBD1 or TRBD2 may be the D gene (7 bases each). Germline lookup yields CDR1 SGDLS and CDR2 YYNGEE. The CDR3 sequence is 14 residues long. V was trimmed by 3 bases and J by 4 bases, leaving 13 bases between them.

The chain recombines TRBV7-9 with TRBJ1-4; perhaps TRBD1 as D (6 bases). This CDR3 has 15 amino acids. Trimming took 3 bases from V and 8 from J, leaving 16 bases between them. The germline V gene encodes CDR1 SEHNR and CDR2 FQNEAQ (reference sequence). The CDR3 DNA is TGTGCCAGCAGCTTGACAGGCTGGGATAACGAAAAACTGTTTTTT. Translating it yields CASSLTGWDNEKLFF.

The chain uses TRBV18 and TRBJ2-3; 8 nucleotides align to TRBD2. J was trimmed by 4 bases and V by 3 bases; bases with no gene match: 9. In germline, CDR1 is KGHSH, CDR2 LQKENI. There are 16 residues in the CDR3. Here the CDR3 reads CASSPSGSGNADTQYF. The CDR3 region has the DNA TGTGCCAGCTCACCTTCGGGTAGCGGGAACGCAGATACGCAGTATTTT.

CDR3 in DNA: TGTGCCAGCAGCTTAGCGGGAAGCCGGTTGGGCGAGCAGTACTTC. The encoded protein is CASSLAGSRLGEQYF. The V call is TRBV21-1, the J call TRBJ2-7; the DNA was not compared with TRBD2, the D call given in the table. TRBV21-1 constitutes a pseudogene. This CDR3 has 15 amino acids.

The chain joins TRBV15 to TRBJ1-2, with D tentatively TRBD1 (5 bases). In germline, CDR1 is LNHNV, CDR2 YYDKDF (reference sequence). The V end lost 1 base, the J end lost 3 bases, and 9 bases lay between the germline ends. The CDR3 length is 14 residues. The CDR3 region is CATSRGGVDYGYTF. The CDR3 DNA reads TGTGCCACCAGCAGAGGGGGGGTTGACTATGGCTACACCTTC.

This chain uses TRBV28 with TRBJ2-7, with 12 bases fitting TRBD1. With V trimmed by 1 base and J by 5 bases, 3 bases remained unmatched. Germline V lookup: CDR1 MDHEN, CDR2 SYDVKM. The length of the CDR3 is 15 residues. The CDR3 here is CASSLLGTGGDEQYF. In nucleotides, the CDR3 is TGTGCCAGCAGTTTATTGGGGACAGGGGGCGACGAGCAGTACTTC.

The chain links TRBV11-2 to TRBJ2-7, with D perhaps matching TRBD2 (6 bases). CDR3 length equals 16 residues. The V gene lost 1 base and the J gene lost 4 bases, with 17 bases spanning the gap. Per the germline V gene, CDR1 is SGHAT and CDR2 is FQNNGV. The CDR3 sequence: CASSLGGVSATYEQYF. In DNA form, the CDR3 reads TGTGCCAGCAGCTTAGGGGGGGTGAGCGCGACGTACGAGCAGTACTTC.

The chain couples TRBV15 to TRBJ1-6, with D unclear. Germline assignment: CDR1 LNHNV and CDR2 YYDKDF (reference sequence). This CDR3 is 16 amino acids long. V was pared by 1 base and J by 5 bases, with 12 bases between. This CDR3 is CATSRALGRHNSPLHF. The CDR3 DNA reads TGTGCCACCAGCAGAGCCCTGGGCAGGCATAATTCACCCCTCCACTTT.

This rearrangement joins TRBV5-5 to TRBJ2-7, with D perhaps TRBD1 (6 bases). Per the germline V gene, CDR1 is SGHKS and CDR2 is YYEKEE (reference sequence). V lost 3 bases and J lost 4, with 8 bases in between. The CDR3 has 12 amino acids. In nucleotides, the CDR3 is TGTGCCAGCAGCTCAGACAGGTACGAGCAGTACTTC. Amino acid sequence: CASSSDRYEQYF.

In nucleotides, the CDR3 is TGTGCCAGCAGCTTAGTGGGTAGCCAAGAGCAGTTCTTC. Translating gives CASSLVGSQEQFF. The rearrangement uses TRBV7-2 and TRBJ2-1; no firm D call. This CDR3 region has 13 residues. The V gene lost 1 base and the J gene lost 10 bases, with 11 bases spanning the gap. The V gene's germline CDR1 is SGHTA and CDR2 FQGNSA.